A single sample is the source of the 22 T cell receptor beta chains below, sequenced in a study of T cell repertoires in cytomegalovirus infection. For these receptors, no antigen is known. TCRdb fed the reads into MiXCR, producing one record per CDR3 protein. The data hold about 920,000 distinct CDR3 sequences, with approximately 31% observed a single time. Sequencing used cultured CD8+ T cells from PBMCs, obtained from culture after CMV antigen stimulation. These receptors were collected from a human donor in good health (CMV status not recorded). Some clones in this sample may be carry-over from other donors' samples.

This clonotype was counted ten times or more. V usage is TRBV20-1 and J usage is TRBJ2-1; the D gene is possibly TRBD1 (5 bases). The CDR3 is made up of 13 amino acids. From germline, CDR1 is DFQATT and CDR2 SNEGSKA (reference sequence). V was cut by 0 bases and J by 8 bases, with 11 bases left in between. The CDR3 reads CSAREVWGYEQFF. As DNA, the CDR3 is TGCAGTGCTAGAGAGGTGTGGGGCTATGAGCAGTTCTTC.

This clonotype was seen more than once but under ten times. This rearrangement joins TRBV20-1 to TRBJ1-1; D is uncertain. CDR3 length: 11 residues. Germline CDR1 and CDR2: DFQATT and SNEGSKA (reference sequence). Trimming took 1 base from V and 4 from J, leaving 4 bases between them. The chain's CDR3 is CSARGGTEAFF. As DNA, the CDR3 is TGCAGTGCTAGAGGGGGCACTGAAGCTTTCTTT.

The CDR3 loop is CASGLGGTGEKLFF. The CDR3 DNA sequence: TGTGCTAGTGGTTTGGGGGGGACAGGTGAAAAACTGTTTTTT. The V call is TRBV12-5, the J call TRBJ1-4; 8 positions agree with TRBD1. The length of the CDR3 is 14 residues. The trim removed 1 base at V and 7 bases at J, leaving 2 bases unmatched. Germline CDR1 LGHNT, CDR2 FRNRAP.

This clonotype was found a few times. This chain links TRBV19 with TRBJ2-3; 10 bases align to TRBD1. CDR3 length equals 16 residues. Germline CDR1 is LNHDA and CDR2 is SQIVND (reference sequence). The junction had 6 bases not matched to a gene; V was cut back by 3 bases and J by 3 bases. Written as DNA, the CDR3 is TGTGCCAGTAGTATGGGGGACAGGGGATTAACAGATACGCAGTATTTT. Its protein product is CASSMGDRGLTDTQYF.

This clonotype was seen at least ten times. The genes are TRBV7-6 and TRBJ2-1; 9 bases align to TRBD1. The CDR3 length is 16 residues. With V trimmed by 2 bases and J by 3 bases, 5 bases remained unmatched. Germline assignment: CDR1 SGHVS and CDR2 FNYEAQ. CDR3 sequence reads: CASSLSGTGYYNEQFF. The CDR3 DNA follows: TGTGCCAGCAGCTTATCCGGGACAGGGTACTACAATGAGCAGTTCTTC. The full variable domain, completed using reference TRBV7-6 and TRBJ2-1, is GAGVSQSPRYKVTKRGQDVALRCDPISGHVSLYWYRQALGQGPEFLTYFNYEAQQDKSGLPNDRFSAERPEGSISTLTIQRTEQRDSAMYRCASSLSGTGYYNEQFFGPGTRLTVL.

This clonotype was seen ten or more times. The chain employs TRBV7-3 and TRBJ1-2; weak D call: TRBD1 (5 bases). Trimming removed 1 base at V and 4 bases at J, with 13 bases between. This CDR3 is built from 15 residues. Germline V gives CDR1 SGHTA, CDR2 FQGTGA. The CDR3 DNA reads TGTGCCAGCAGCTTAATTAAGGGGATTCTCTATGGCTACACCTTC. Its protein product is CASSLIKGILYGYTF.

This clonotype has just a few counts. The rearrangement links TRBV4-2 to TRBJ1-1; D remains ambiguous. Trimming took off 0 bases at V and 4 bases at J, with 6 bases between the two ends. The CDR3 has 13 amino acids. Germline V lookup: CDR1 LGHNA, CDR2 YNFKEQ. CDR3 DNA sequence: TGTGCCAGCAGCCAAGAATGGGGCACTGAAGCTTTCTTT. It translates to CASSQEWGTEAFF.

The table lists this clonotype with a few counts. This sequence joins TRBV7-9 and TRBJ1-1; 8 bases are a match to TRBD1. This CDR3 has 16 residues. The ends lost 4 bases at V and 4 bases at J; junction bases unmatched: 11. Germline V CDR1 and CDR2: SEHNR, FQNEAQ (reference sequence). CDR3 amino acids: CASSSPTQGAGTEAFF. DNA of the CDR3: TGTGCCAGCAGCTCCCCCACCCAGGGGGCCGGCACTGAAGCTTTCTTT.

As regards this clonotype: A read error may be the cause here, since a much bigger clone is one base away. The V and J genes are TRBV28 and TRBJ2-5; TRBD1 agrees at 7 bases. Germline assignment: CDR1 MDHEN and CDR2 SYDVKM. This CDR3 region has 14 residues. In nucleotides, the CDR3 is TGTGTCAGCAGTTTAGGGGACAGTAAAGAGACCCAGTACTTC. Encoded protein: CVSSLGDSKETQYF.

The V call is TRBV6-2 or TRBV6-3, the J call TRBJ2-3; D gene ambiguous. Trimming took 1 base from V and 0 from J, leaving 5 bases between them. Germline CDR1 and CDR2: MNHEY and SVGEGT. CDR3 length: 14 amino acids. DNA of the CDR3: TGTGCCAGCAGTTACTTAACTAGCACAGATACGCAGTATTTT. Translating gives CASSYLTSTDTQYF.

V usage is TRBV28 and J usage is TRBJ2-1; possibly TRBD1 for D (6 bases). The V end lost 6 bases, the J end lost 7 bases, and 10 bases lay between the germline ends. The CDR3 runs 12 residues. Germline CDR1 is MDHEN and CDR2 is SYDVKM. CDR3: CASSRQANEQFF. CDR3 nucleotides: TGTGCCAGCAGCCGACAGGCTAATGAGCAGTTCTTC.

At least ten counts were recorded for this clonotype. The CDR3 protein is CASSLARREQFF. The DNA for the CDR3 is TGTGCCAGCAGCTTAGCCAGACGTGAGCAGTTCTTC. The chain is built from TRBV7-9 and TRBJ2-1, with D hard to call. V was shortened by 0 bases and J by 9 bases, with 6 bases between the two germline ends. The V gene's germline CDR1 is SEHNR and CDR2 FQNEAQ (reference sequence). The CDR3 is 12 residues long.

This clonotype was picked up many times. The chain couples TRBV7-3 to TRBJ2-1, with D unclear. The germline V gene encodes CDR1 SGHTA and CDR2 FQGTGA. V shed 2 bases and J shed 4 bases, with 12 bases lying between them. This CDR3 comprises 15 residues. Here the CDR3 DNA reads TGTGCCAGCAGCTTACTTCTTGGACCTTACAATGAGCAGTTCTTC. Translation gives CASSLLLGPYNEQFF.

The chain has TRBV27 and TRBJ2-1; 14 bases map to TRBD2. This CDR3 comprises 18 residues. The germline gives CDR1 MNHEY, CDR2 SMNVEV (reference sequence). The trim removed 5 bases at V and 1 base at J, leaving 7 bases unmatched. The CDR3 protein is CASSGGTSGGRSYNEQFF. The CDR3 coding sequence is TGTGCCAGCAGTGGAGGGACTAGCGGGGGCCGTTCCTACAATGAGCAGTTCTTC.

Only a few counts were recorded for this clonotype. V and J are TRBV2 and TRBJ2-2; D perhaps matches TRBD2 (5 bases). V was trimmed by 8 bases and J by 5 bases, leaving 9 bases between them. The CDR3 extends over 12 amino acids. CDR1 SNHLY and CDR2 FYNNEI come from the germline V gene. CDR3 in amino acids: CASLRTTGELFF. CDR3 DNA sequence: TGTGCCAGCTTAAGGACTACCGGGGAGCTGTTTTTT.

The genes are TRBV27 and TRBJ2-1; D may be TRBD1 or TRBD2 (5 bases each). CDR3 length equals 14 residues. Germline lookup yields CDR1 MNHEY and CDR2 SMNVEV (reference sequence). V was trimmed by 6 bases and J by 5 bases, leaving 14 bases between them. CDR3 region: CASRGGLGDNEQFF. In DNA, the CDR3 is TGTGCCAGCAGGGGCGGGTTAGGGGACAATGAGCAGTTCTTC.

V usage is TRBV20-1 and J usage is TRBJ2-3; the match to TRBD2 covers 9 bases. The CDR3 consists of 15 residues. Per germline, CDR1 DFQATT and CDR2 SNEGSKA (reference sequence). The V and J ends lost 2 bases and 4 bases, in that order; junction bases with no gene match: 7. CDR3 amino acids: CSARKSRGGSDTQYF. DNA of the CDR3: TGCAGTGCTAGAAAATCGCGGGGGGGTTCAGATACGCAGTATTTT.

The gene calls are TRBV10-3 and TRBJ1-4; D remains ambiguous. CDR1 and CDR2 (germline): ENHRY, SYGVKD. V lost 5 bases to trimming and J lost 0 bases, with 13 bases between them. The CDR3 totals 16 residues. The CDR3 DNA sequence: TGTGCCATCAGTTACGGCCGGGATGCAACTAATGAAAAACTGTTTTTT. Its protein is CAISYGRDATNEKLFF.

This rearrangement joins TRBV28 to TRBJ2-3; a weak D match, TRBD2 (5 bases). V shed 3 bases and J shed 2 bases, with 9 bases lying between them. The length of the CDR3 is 14 residues. Germline CDR1 reads MDHEN; CDR2 reads SYDVKM. The CDR3 loop is CASSFVRDTDTQYF. In DNA form, the CDR3 reads TGTGCCAGCAGTTTTGTTCGGGACACAGATACGCAGTATTTT.

The chain recombines TRBV13 with TRBJ2-7; TRBD1 agrees at 7 bases. The CDR3 is 12 residues long. After removal of 5 bases from V and 9 bases from J, the junction contained 7 bases not matched to a gene. CDR1 and CDR2 (germline): PRHDT, FYEKMQ (reference sequence). The CDR3 bases are TGTGCCAGCAGCATGACAGGGCCCGTGCAGTACTTC. Amino acid sequence: CASSMTGPVQYF.

This chain links TRBV7-9 with TRBJ1-2, with 9 bases aligning to TRBD1. Trimming took 3 bases from V and 1 from J; bases not matched to a gene: 9. Germline CDR1 is SEHNR and CDR2 is FQNEAQ (reference sequence). The CDR3 extends over 17 amino acids. CDR3 in DNA: TGTGCCAGCAGCTTGGGGGGACAGGGCGCCCTTAACTATGGCTACACCTTC. As protein: CASSLGGQGALNYGYTF.

This rearrangement joins TRBV27 to TRBJ2-2; 8 nucleotides match TRBD1. J was trimmed by 4 bases and V by 3 bases; bases with no gene match: 10. The CDR3 is 17 amino acids. Germline V lookup: CDR1 MNHEY, CDR2 SMNVEV (reference sequence). In nucleotides, the CDR3 is TGTGCCAGCAGTTTCCTCTTGACAGGGGTGGTCACCGGGGAGCTGTTTTTT. Translating gives CASSFLLTGVVTGELFF.